The sequence of this T cell receptor beta chain was determined in a study of blood T cells in healthy people across ages. A sample-barcoded 5' primer and a J-beta primer mix were used in a second PCR of about 7 to 11 cycles. TCRdb used MiXCR to reprocess the 5' RACE reads, holding one entry per CDR3 protein. The sample contains 800,000 to 1,000,000 distinct CDR3 sequences, around 48% of which appear only once. The germline V gene has CDR1 SGHRS and CDR2 YFSETQ. The CDR3 runs 12 residues. The V and J ends lost 8 bases and 6 bases respectively, with 14 bases between them. Sequenced material: blood. This TCR was recovered from a man under 40 in good health. The chain joins TRBV5-1 to TRBJ1-2; D is ambiguous. CDR3 nucleotides: TGCGCCAGTATCTTGGACCGAGATGGCTACACCTTC. It specifies CASILDRDGYTF.